This T cell receptor (beta chain) was profiled in a study of blood T cells in healthy people across ages. Through a sample-barcoded 5' primer and a J-beta primer mix, a second PCR was run for roughly 7 to 12 cycles. TCRdb recomputed calls from the 5' RACE reads with MiXCR, one row per CDR3 protein. The table lists over 600,000 distinct CDR3 sequences, roughly 43% of them singletons. The CDR3 runs to 18 residues. The germline V gene encodes CDR1 SGHKS and CDR2 YYEKEE (reference sequence). V was clipped by 4 bases and J by 4 bases; unmatched bases: 9. In its sample, this clonotype was seen once. What it binds is unknown. The study, taken as a whole, reports: Versus aged donors, long-lived donors had higher diversity and more naive CD4+ cells.

The chain couples TRBV5-5 to TRBJ2-3; 16 positions match TRBD2. The source material was blood. The TCR comes from a man older than 75 in good health. CDR3 amino acids: CASSIGTSGRAGSDTQYF. The CDR3 coding sequence is TGTGCCAGCAGCATAGGGACTAGCGGGAGGGCCGGCTCAGATACGCAGTATTTT. The full variable domain, in which reference TRBV5-5 and TRBJ2-3 provide the parts outside the CDR3, is DAGVTQSPTHLIKTRGQQVTLRCSPISGHKSVSWYQQVLGQGPQFIFQYYEKEERGRGNFPDRFSARQFPNYSSELNVNALLLGDSALYLCASSIGTSGRAGSDTQYFGPGTRLTVL.